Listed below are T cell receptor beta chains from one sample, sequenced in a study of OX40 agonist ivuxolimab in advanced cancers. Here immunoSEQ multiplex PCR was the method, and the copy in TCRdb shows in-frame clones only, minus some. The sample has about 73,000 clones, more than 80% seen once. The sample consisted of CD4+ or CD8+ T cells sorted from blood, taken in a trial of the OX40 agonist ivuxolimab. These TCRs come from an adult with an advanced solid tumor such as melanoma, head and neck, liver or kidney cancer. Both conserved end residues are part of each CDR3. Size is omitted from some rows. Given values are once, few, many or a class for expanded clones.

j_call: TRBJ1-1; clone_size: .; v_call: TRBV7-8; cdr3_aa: CASSPPGDTEAFF
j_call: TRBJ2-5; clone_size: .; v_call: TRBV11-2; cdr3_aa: CASSPRLAGGPGETQYF
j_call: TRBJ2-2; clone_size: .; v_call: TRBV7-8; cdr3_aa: CASSPRTGRDTGELFF
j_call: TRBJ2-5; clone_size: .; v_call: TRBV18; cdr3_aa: CASSPPLVARQETQYF
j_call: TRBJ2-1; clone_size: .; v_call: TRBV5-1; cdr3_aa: CASSLDPGIRYNEQFF
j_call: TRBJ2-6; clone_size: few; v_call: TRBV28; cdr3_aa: CASRGGSSGANVLTF
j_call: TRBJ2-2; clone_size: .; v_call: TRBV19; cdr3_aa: CASSMRTSGNTGELFF
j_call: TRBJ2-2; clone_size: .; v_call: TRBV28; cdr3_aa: CASSLWPGTLIRTGELFF
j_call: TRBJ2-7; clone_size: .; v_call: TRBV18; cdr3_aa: CASSPPGFRTSYEQYF
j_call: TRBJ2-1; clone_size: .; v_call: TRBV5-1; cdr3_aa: CASKTEGGFNEQFF
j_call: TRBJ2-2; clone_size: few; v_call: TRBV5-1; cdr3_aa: CASSLDGAGVGELFF
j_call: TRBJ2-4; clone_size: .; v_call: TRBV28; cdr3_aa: CASSPILGDLAKNIQYF
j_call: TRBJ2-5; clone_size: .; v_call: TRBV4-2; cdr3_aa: CASGPRGGKTQYF
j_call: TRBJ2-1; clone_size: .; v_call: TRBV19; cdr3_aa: CAIGPSSYNEQFF
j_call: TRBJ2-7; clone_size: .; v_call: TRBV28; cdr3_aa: CASRAVGGGVGYEQYF
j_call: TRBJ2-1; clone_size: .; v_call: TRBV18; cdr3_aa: CASSPASGNEQFF
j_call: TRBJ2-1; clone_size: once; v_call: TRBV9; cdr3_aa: CASSPRLAGVGVRNEQFF
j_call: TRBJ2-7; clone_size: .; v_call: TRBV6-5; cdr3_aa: CASRSLAGPLYEQYF
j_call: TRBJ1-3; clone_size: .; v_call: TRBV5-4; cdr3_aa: CASSLDRGSGNTIYF
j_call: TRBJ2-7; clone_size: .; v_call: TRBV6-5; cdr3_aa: CASSRDRQYEQYF
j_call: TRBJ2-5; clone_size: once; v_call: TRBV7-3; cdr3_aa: CASSPEGAILETQYF
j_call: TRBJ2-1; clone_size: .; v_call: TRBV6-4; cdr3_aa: CASSAGTSGTNEQFF
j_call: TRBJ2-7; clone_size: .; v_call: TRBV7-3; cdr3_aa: CASSPGPPGQSYEQYF
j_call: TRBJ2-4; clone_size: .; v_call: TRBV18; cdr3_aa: CASSYNVGEGNIQYF
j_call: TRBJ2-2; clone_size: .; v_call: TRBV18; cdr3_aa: CASSLAKVENTGELFF
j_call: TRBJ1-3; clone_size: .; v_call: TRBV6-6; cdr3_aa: CASRRTLSGNTIYF
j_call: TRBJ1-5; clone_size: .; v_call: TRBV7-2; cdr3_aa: CASSLYPGRTPQHF
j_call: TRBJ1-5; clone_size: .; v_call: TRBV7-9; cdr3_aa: CASSQQGDQPQHF
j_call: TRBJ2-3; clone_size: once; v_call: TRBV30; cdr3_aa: CAWSPGLGTQYF